The 17 T cell receptor beta chains reported below all come from one sample, sequenced in a study of T cells after yellow fever vaccination. Using its own MiXCR run on the 5' RACE reads, TCRdb lists one record per CDR3 protein. The sample includes 340,000 or so distinct CDR3 sequences, approximately 13% seen only once; the top ten take about 3%. The specimen comprised CD4+ T cells sorted from PBMCs, sampled 15 days after the yellow fever booster vaccination. Receptors were obtained from a man aged 18 to 29 who received the YFV17D yellow fever vaccine.

This clonotype was seen a handful of times. The rearrangement joins TRBV11-2 to TRBJ2-5; tentatively, D is TRBD2 (6 bases). Germline V lookup: CDR1 SGHAT, CDR2 FQNNGV. The V and J ends lost 5 bases and 2 bases respectively, with 12 bases between them. There are 14 residues in the CDR3. The CDR3: CASSNRLGQETQYF. DNA of the CDR3: TGTGCCAGCAGCAATAGACTAGGACAAGAGACCCAGTACTTC.

This clonotype was found a few times. The chain is built from TRBV9 and TRBJ2-5, with TRBD1 identical over 9 bases. Looked up from germline, CDR1 is SGDLS and CDR2 is YYNGEE. The length of the CDR3 is 17 residues. Unmatched junction bases numbered 10, after V lost 2 bases and J lost 2 bases. CDR3: CASSVYAGTGLQETQYF. The CDR3 DNA follows: TGTGCCAGCAGCGTTTACGCTGGGACAGGGCTTCAAGAGACCCAGTACTTC.

The chain recombines TRBV7-2 with TRBJ1-4; 9 bases line up with TRBD1. Germline lookup yields CDR1 SGHTA and CDR2 FQGNSA. V dropped 8 bases and J dropped 5; count of bases not matched to a gene: 6. The CDR3 totals 14 residues. The CDR3 protein is CASGYRGLNEKLFF. CDR3 in DNA: TGTGCCAGCGGGTACAGGGGGCTGAATGAAAAACTGTTTTTT.

This clonotype was detected only a few times. This chain connects TRBV6-6 to TRBJ1-5; TRBD1 is a possible D gene (6 bases). Per the germline V gene, CDR1 is MNHNY and CDR2 is SVGAGI (reference sequence). V was pared by 2 bases and J by 2 bases, with 13 bases between. The CDR3 extends over 16 amino acids. The DNA for the CDR3 is TGTGCCAGCAGTTACAGGCGGTCAGGGGGCAATCAGCCCCAGCATTTT. Residues: CASSYRRSGGNQPQHF.

This clonotype was seen only a few times. DNA of the CDR3: TGTGCCAGCAGCGAAATTATTAGGACAGGGATGAGCAATGAGCAGTTCTTC. As protein: CASSEIIRTGMSNEQFF. The V gene is TRBV9, the J gene TRBJ2-1, with TRBD1 identical over 8 bases. CDR1 and CDR2 (germline): SGDLS, YYNGEE. Germline trimming cut 3 bases from V and 6 bases from J; bases unmatched to any gene: 14. The CDR3 length is 17 residues.

This clonotype was detected only a few times. The chain has TRBV5-6 and TRBJ2-7; D possibly corresponds to TRBD1 (5 bases). The CDR3 is 14 amino acids. Germline V gene data show CDR1 as SGHDT and CDR2 as YYEEEE. V was cut by 4 bases and J by 4 bases, with 15 bases left in between. CDR3 DNA sequence: TGTGCCAGCAGCCTGCAGGGATACGGTTACGAGCAGTACTTC. Its translation: CASSLQGYGYEQYF.

This clonotype was counted a few times. The chain carries TRBV7-9 and TRBJ2-3; TRBD1 might be the D (7 bases). V lost 5 bases, J lost 6 bases, and 18 bases lay in between. CDR1 and CDR2 (germline): SEHNR, FQNEAQ (reference sequence). The CDR3 is 15 residues long. DNA for the CDR3: TGTGCCAGCAGCCAACGACAGGGTGGGGGGGATACGCAGTATTTT. Protein sequence: CASSQRQGGGDTQYF.

The chain links TRBV12-5 to TRBJ1-6, with D perhaps TRBD1 (6 bases). Germline V gives CDR1 LGHNT, CDR2 FRNRAP. This CDR3 is 12 amino acids long. V was shortened by 6 bases and J by 13 bases, with 13 bases between the two germline ends. CDR3 nucleotides: TGTGCTAGTGGCCCTAAAACAGGGCCCCTCCACTTT. Amino acids: CASGPKTGPLHF.

This clonotype has just a few counts. This chain connects TRBV29-1 to TRBJ2-3, with a tentative D call TRBD2 (5 bases). The CDR3 has 12 residues. The germline V and J ends were trimmed by 4 bases and 5 bases, with 10 bases remaining between them. The V gene's germline CDR1 is SQVTM and CDR2 ANQGSEA. CDR3 amino acids: CSVGGIGDTQYF. The CDR3 DNA follows: TGCAGCGTTGGAGGGATTGGAGATACGCAGTATTTT.

The genes are TRBV7-6 and TRBJ1-5; D gene ambiguous. Trimming cost V 0 bases and J 6 bases, with 15 bases left between them. The germline gives CDR1 SGHVS, CDR2 FNYEAQ. This CDR3 comprises 16 residues. The CDR3 nucleotides are TGTGCCAGCAGCTTAGCGCCGGGAGTCGGTATTCAGCCCCAGCATTTT. As protein: CASSLAPGVGIQPQHF.

This clonotype was counted only a few times. The genes are TRBV4-2 and TRBJ2-3; D is ambiguous. V gave up 1 base and J gave up 4 bases, with 6 bases separating them. Germline CDR1 is LGHNA and CDR2 is YNFKEQ. The CDR3 is made up of 13 amino acids. This chain's CDR3 is CASSQGSADTQYF. The CDR3 nucleotides read TGTGCCAGCAGCCAAGGGTCCGCAGATACGCAGTATTTT.

The V call is TRBV29-1, the J call TRBJ2-6, with 7 bases fitting TRBD1. Germline-derived CDR1 and CDR2 are SQVTM and ANQGSEA. J lost 2 bases, V lost 6 bases, and 1 base had no gene match. This CDR3 comprises 13 residues. The CDR3 here is CSVGGAGANVLTF. DNA of the CDR3: TGCAGCGTAGGGGGCGCTGGGGCCAACGTCCTGACTTTC.

The J gene is TRBJ2-5, the V gene TRBV5-1; TRBD1 is a possible D gene (5 bases). The CDR3 has 15 residues. Trimming took 2 bases from V and 4 from J, leaving 15 bases between them. Looked up from germline, CDR1 is SGHRS and CDR2 is YFSETQ. In DNA form, the CDR3 reads TGCGCCAGCAGCTTACCAGGGTACGAGAGAGAGACCCAGTACTTC. This gives the protein CASSLPGYERETQYF. Drawing the rest from reference TRBV5-1 and TRBJ2-5, the complete variable domain is KAGVTQTPRYLIKTRGQQVTLSCSPISGHRSVSWYQQTPGQGLQFLFEYFSETQRNKGNFPGRFSGRQFSNSRSEMNVSTLELGDSALYLCASSLPGYERETQYFGPGTRLLVL.

The gene calls are TRBV2 and TRBJ1-1; D is ambiguous. V was trimmed by 4 bases and J by 2 bases, leaving 8 bases between them. Germline V gives CDR1 SNHLY, CDR2 FYNNEI. CDR3 length: 13 residues. The chain's CDR3 is CASSGDFNTEAFF. As DNA, the CDR3 is TGTGCCAGCAGTGGTGATTTTAACACTGAAGCTTTCTTT.

This clonotype was found many times. The chain combines TRBV5-1 with TRBJ2-4, with D possibly called TRBD1 or TRBD2 (5 bases each). The CDR3 is 15 residues long. V was clipped by 3 bases and J by 6 bases, with 16 bases between them. The V gene's germline CDR1 is SGHRS and CDR2 YFSETQ. The CDR3 here is CASSSRGPDSNIQYF. The CDR3 region has the DNA TGCGCCAGCAGCTCTAGGGGACCAGATTCAAACATTCAGTACTTC.

This clonotype was seen a few times. The gene calls are TRBV20-1 and TRBJ2-3; D may be TRBD2 (5 bases). CDR3 length equals 14 residues. The germline V gene encodes CDR1 DFQATT and CDR2 SNEGSKA (reference sequence). The ends were cut back, 5 bases at V and 5 bases at J, with 17 bases in the middle. CDR3 in DNA: TGCAGTGCTGTACTCCCGGGCGGAGGAGATACGCAGTATTTT. It specifies CSAVLPGGGDTQYF.

The chain carries TRBV18 and TRBJ2-5, with D unresolved. The CDR3 length is 14 residues. Germline CDR1 is KGHSH and CDR2 is LQKENI. Trimming took off 2 bases at V and 2 bases at J, with 9 bases between the two ends. CDR3 sequence reads: CASSPNRIQETQYF. CDR3 coding DNA: TGTGCCAGCTCACCAAACCGGATTCAAGAGACCCAGTACTTC.